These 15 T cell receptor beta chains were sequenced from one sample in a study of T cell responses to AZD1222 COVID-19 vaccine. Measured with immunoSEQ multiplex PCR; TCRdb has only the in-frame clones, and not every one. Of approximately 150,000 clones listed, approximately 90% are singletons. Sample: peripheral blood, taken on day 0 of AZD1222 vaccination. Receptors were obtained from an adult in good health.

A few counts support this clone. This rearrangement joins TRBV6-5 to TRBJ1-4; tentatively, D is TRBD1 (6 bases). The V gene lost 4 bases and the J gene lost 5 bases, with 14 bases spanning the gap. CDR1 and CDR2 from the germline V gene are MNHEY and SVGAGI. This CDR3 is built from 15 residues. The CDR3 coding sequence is TGTGCCAGCAGTTTCAGCAGGGGCCACAATGAAAAACTGTTTTTT. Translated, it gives CASSFSRGHNEKLFF.

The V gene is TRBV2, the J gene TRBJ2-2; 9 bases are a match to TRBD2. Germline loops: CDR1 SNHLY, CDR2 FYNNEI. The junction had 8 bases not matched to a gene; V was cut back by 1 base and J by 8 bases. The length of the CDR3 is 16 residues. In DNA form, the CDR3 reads TGTGCCAGCAGTGAAGGCGGCGGGAGGGCCAGGGGGGAGCTGTTTTTT. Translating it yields CASSEGGGRARGELFF.

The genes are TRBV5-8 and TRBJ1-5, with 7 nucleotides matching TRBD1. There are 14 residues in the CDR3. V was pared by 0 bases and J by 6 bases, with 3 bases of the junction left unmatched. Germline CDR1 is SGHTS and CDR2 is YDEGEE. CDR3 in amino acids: CASSLDRGGQPQHF. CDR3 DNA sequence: TGTGCCAGCAGCTTGGACAGGGGCGGTCAGCCCCAGCATTTT.

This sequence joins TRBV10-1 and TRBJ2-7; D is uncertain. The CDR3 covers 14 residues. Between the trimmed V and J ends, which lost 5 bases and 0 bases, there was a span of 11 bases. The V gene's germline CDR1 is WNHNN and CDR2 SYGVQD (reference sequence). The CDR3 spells CASSSDGNSYEQYF. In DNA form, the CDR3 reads TGCGCCAGCAGTTCGGACGGAAACTCCTACGAGCAGTACTTC.

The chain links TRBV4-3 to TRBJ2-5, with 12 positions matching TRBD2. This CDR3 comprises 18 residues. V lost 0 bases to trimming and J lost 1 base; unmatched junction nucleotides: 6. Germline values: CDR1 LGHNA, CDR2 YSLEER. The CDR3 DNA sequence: TGCGCCAGCAGCCAAGATAGTATGACTAGCGGGAGCCAAGAGACCCAGTACTTC. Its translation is CASSQDSMTSGSQETQYF.

The CDR3: CASSAGTSSSYNEQFF. The CDR3 DNA reads as TGTGCCAGCAGCGCGGGGACTTCTAGCTCCTACAATGAGCAGTTCTTC. The chain joins TRBV4-2 to TRBJ2-1, with D perhaps matching TRBD2 (6 bases). CDR3 length: 16 residues. The germline V gene has CDR1 LGHNA and CDR2 YNFKEQ. Trimming removed 5 bases at V and 0 bases at J, with 14 bases between.

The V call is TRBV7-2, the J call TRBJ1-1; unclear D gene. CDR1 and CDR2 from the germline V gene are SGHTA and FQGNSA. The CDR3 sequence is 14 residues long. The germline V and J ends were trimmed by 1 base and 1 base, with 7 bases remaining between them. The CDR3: CASSLVITNTEAFF. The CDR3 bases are TGTGCCAGCAGCTTAGTCATTACGAACACTGAAGCTTTCTTT.

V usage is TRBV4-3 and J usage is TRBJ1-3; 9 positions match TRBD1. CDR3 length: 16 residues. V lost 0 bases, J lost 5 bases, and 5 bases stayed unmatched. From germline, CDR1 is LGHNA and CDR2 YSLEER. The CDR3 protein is CASSQDLGTGRNTIYF. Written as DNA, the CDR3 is TGCGCCAGCAGCCAAGATTTGGGGACAGGGAGAAACACCATATATTTT.

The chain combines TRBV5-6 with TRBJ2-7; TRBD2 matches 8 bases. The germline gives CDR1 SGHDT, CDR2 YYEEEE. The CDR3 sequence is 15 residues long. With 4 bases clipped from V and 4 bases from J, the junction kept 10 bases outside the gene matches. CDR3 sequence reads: CASSPSPGGRYEQYF. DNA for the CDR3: TGTGCCAGCAGCCCTTCCCCGGGAGGGAGGTACGAGCAGTACTTC.

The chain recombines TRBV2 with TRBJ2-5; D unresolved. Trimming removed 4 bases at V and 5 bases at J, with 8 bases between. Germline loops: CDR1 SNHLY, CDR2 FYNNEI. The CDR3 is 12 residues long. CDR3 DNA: TGTGCCAGCAGTGGCGGAAAGGAGACCCAGTACTTC. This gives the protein CASSGGKETQYF.

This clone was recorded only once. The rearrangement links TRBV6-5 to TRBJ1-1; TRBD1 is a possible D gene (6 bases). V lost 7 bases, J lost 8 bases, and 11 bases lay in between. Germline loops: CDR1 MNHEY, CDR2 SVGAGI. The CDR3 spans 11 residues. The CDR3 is CASIIDREAFF. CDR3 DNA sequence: TGTGCCAGCATTATAGACAGGGAAGCTTTCTTT.

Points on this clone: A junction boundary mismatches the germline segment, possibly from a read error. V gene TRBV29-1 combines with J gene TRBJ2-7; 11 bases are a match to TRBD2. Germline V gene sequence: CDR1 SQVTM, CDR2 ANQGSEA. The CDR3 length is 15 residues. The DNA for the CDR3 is TGCCGCGTTCCCGGCGGTAGCGGGGGGGTGGGGGAGCAGTACTTC. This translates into CRVPGGSGGVGEQYF.

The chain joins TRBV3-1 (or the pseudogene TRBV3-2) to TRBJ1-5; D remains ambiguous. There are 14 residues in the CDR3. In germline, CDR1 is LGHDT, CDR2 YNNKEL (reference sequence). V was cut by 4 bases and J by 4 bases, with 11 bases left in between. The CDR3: CASSPRGSNQPQHF. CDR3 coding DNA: TGTGCCAGCAGCCCCAGAGGGAGTAATCAGCCCCAGCATTTT.

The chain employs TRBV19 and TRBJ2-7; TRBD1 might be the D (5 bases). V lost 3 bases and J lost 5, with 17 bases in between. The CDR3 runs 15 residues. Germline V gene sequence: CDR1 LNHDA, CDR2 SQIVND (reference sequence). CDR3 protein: CASSISQGWTDEQYF. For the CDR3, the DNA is TGTGCCAGTAGTATTAGCCAGGGTTGGACCGACGAGCAGTACTTC.

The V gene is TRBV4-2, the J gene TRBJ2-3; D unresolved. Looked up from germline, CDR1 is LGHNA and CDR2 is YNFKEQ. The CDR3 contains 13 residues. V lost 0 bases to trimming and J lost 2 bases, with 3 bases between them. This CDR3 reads CASSQEATDTQYF. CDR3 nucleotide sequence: TGTGCCAGCAGCCAAGAGGCCACAGATACGCAGTATTTT.